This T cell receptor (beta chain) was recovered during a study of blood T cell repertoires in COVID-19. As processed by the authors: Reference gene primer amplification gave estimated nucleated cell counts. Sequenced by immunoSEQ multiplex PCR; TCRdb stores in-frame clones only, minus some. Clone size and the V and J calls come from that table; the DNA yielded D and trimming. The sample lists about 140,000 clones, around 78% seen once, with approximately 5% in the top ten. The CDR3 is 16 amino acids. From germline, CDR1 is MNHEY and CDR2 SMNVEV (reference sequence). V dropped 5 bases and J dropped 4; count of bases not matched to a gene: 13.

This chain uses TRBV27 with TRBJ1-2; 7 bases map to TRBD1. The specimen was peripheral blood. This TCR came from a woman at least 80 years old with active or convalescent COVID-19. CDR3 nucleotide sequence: TGTGCCAGCAGTCTCAACAGTAGGGGGCGTCCCTATGGCTACACCTTC. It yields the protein CASSLNSRGRPYGYTF.